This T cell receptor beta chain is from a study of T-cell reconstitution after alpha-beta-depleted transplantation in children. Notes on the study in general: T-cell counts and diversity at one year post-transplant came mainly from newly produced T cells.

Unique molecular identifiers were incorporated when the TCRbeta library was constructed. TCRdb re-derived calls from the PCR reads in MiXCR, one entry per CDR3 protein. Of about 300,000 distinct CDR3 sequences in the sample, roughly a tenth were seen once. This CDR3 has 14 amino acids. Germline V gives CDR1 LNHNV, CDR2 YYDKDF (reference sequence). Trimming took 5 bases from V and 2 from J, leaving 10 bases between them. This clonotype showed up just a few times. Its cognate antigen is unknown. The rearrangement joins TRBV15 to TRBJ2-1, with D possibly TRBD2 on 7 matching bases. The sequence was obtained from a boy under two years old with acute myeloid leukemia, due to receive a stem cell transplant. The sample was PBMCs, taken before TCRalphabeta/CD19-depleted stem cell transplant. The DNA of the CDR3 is TGTGCCACCAGCTGGGGGGGCCCCTACAATGAGCAGTTCTTC. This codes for CATSWGGPYNEQFF.